Listed below are T cell receptor beta chains from one sample, sequenced in a study of blood T cells in healthy people across ages. In TCRdb, the 5' RACE reads were re-called with MiXCR into one record per CDR3 protein. The sample yields 1.5 million to 2 million distinct CDR3 sequences, more than 35% seen once. Sequenced input: blood. Receptors were obtained from a human donor in good health. Both conserved end residues are part of each CDR3. The order of the fields is V gene, J gene, clone size, D gene, CDR3 DNA, CDR3 protein. A D gene is named only where the DNA matches it firmly. Size is stated for part of the rows, as once, few or many counts, or as a class when the clone is expanded.

>TRBV7-2|TRBJ2-7|-|-
TGTGCCAGCAGCTACACCCAAGCCTACGAGCAGTACTTC
CASSYTQAYEQYF
>TRBV9|TRBJ1-6|-|TRBD1
TGTGCCAGCAGCGTAGACGTTGGACAGGGGGTTTTCGCGTCACCCCTCCACTTT
CASSVDVGQGVFASPLHF
>TRBV9|TRBJ1-2|-|-
TGTGCCAGCAGCGTAACTGGGGGATCCTATGGCTACACCTTC
CASSVTGGSYGYTF
>TRBV3-1|TRBJ1-2|few|-
TGTGCCAGCAGCCAAGATTCGACCCAGGAACATGGCTACACCTTC
CASSQDSTQEHGYTF
>TRBV7-2|TRBJ2-1|-|TRBD2
TGTGCCAGCAGGTCAGACGGGACTACACCCTACAATGAGCAGTTCTTC
CASRSDGTTPYNEQFF
>TRBV6-1|TRBJ2-1|many|TRBD2
TGTGCCAGCAGCCCCTGGACTAGCGGGGGGGCAAGGTCCTACAATGAGCAGTTCTTC
CASSPWTSGGARSYNEQFF
>TRBV14|TRBJ2-3|-|-
TGTGCCAGCAGCCAAGGAGATAGGCAGTATTTT
CASSQGDRQYF
>TRBV4-3|TRBJ2-1|-|TRBD1
TGCGCCAGCAGCCCGTACAGGGGTGAGCAGTTCTTC
CASSPYRGEQFF
>TRBV7-2|TRBJ2-3|-|-
TGTGCCAGCAGCTTAGGTACCCGTTTGACCAGGACTGGCACAGATACGCAGTATTTT
CASSLGTRLTRTGTDTQYF
>TRBV10-3|TRBJ1-2|-|TRBD1
TGTGCCATCAGCGGGGGACAGATATACTATGGCTACACCTTC
CAISGGQIYYGYTF
>TRBV11-3|TRBJ1-2|-|-
TGTGCCAGCAGCTCGGACAGCCAACTGGGCTACACCTTC
CASSSDSQLGYTF
>TRBV5-1|TRBJ2-7|-|-
TGCGCCAGCAGCTTGAGTGTCGGGACGACACCTTTCTACGAGCAGTACTTC
CASSLSVGTTPFYEQYF
>TRBV4-1|TRBJ1-6|once|-
TGCGCCAGCAGCCAACCAAGGGCAGGGTTGGCTTCACCCCTCCACTTT
CASSQPRAGLASPLHF
>TRBV20-1|TRBJ1-1|-|-
TGCAGTGCTAGCGGGTTGAGTCAAGGGCGGGGTGAAGCTTTCTTT
CSASGLSQGRGEAFF
>TRBV12-3/TRBV12-4|TRBJ2-4|few|-
TGTGCCAGCAGTATCAAAGCGGGCATTCAGTACTTC
CASSIKAGIQYF
>TRBV25-1|TRBJ2-1|few|-
TGTGCCAGCAGTGAATATACAGGACCATACAATGAGCAGTTCTTC
CASSEYTGPYNEQFF
>TRBV6-2/TRBV6-3|TRBJ2-1|few|-
TGTGCCAGCATCAAACTAACCGGGACATCTAAGAGGAATGAGCAGTTCTTC
CASIKLTGTSKRNEQFF
>TRBV7-2|TRBJ2-4|few|-
TGTGCCAGCAGCTTAGTCGGGGGCACCTTAGCCAAAAACATTCAGTACTTC
CASSLVGGTLAKNIQYF
>TRBV9|TRBJ2-5|few|-
TGTGCCAGCAGCGTATCGGGCTATCAAGAGACCCAGTACTTC
CASSVSGYQETQYF
>TRBV6-5|TRBJ2-1|few|TRBD2
TGTGCCAGCAGTTACTCGACGCCTAGCGGGGCCATGACCTACAATGAGCAGTTCTTC
CASSYSTPSGAMTYNEQFF
>TRBV11-3|TRBJ2-1|-|TRBD1
TGTGCCAGCAGCTTAGGGTTAGGACAGGGAGGTCACAATGAGCAGTTCTTC
CASSLGLGQGGHNEQFF
>TRBV7-9|TRBJ2-7|-|TRBD2
TGTGCCAGCCGGCGGGGGTCTCCCTACGGGCAGTACTTC
CASRRGSPYGQYF
>TRBV5-5|TRBJ2-5|-|-
TGTGCCAGCAGCTTTTGGGGGGAAGAGACCCGGTACTTC
CASSFWGEETRYF
>TRBV5-5|TRBJ1-2|few|TRBD1
TGTGCCAGCAGCCCGGGGCAGGGGGGGACTTTGGATGGCTACACCTTC
CASSPGQGGTLDGYTF
>TRBV7-9|TRBJ2-1|-|-
TGTGCCAGCAGCCCGCAGGGAGACAATGAGCAGTTCTTC
CASSPQGDNEQFF
>TRBV5-6|TRBJ2-5|-|-
TGTGCCAGCAGCGTGATGGGGTTCCAAGAGACCCAGTACTTC
CASSVMGFQETQYF
>TRBV4-1|TRBJ1-5|-|-
TGCGCCAGCAGCCAAGCCCCAATGGGCAATCAGCCCCAGCATTTT
CASSQAPMGNQPQHF
>TRBV11-2|TRBJ2-4|few|-
TGTGCCAGCAGCCTCCCCACAAACTCGCAGTACTTC
CASSLPTNSQYF
>TRBV5-1|TRBJ1-4|few|TRBD1
TGCGCCAGCAGCATAAGCTGGGACAGGAATGAAAAACTGTTTTTT
CASSISWDRNEKLFF
>TRBV12-3/TRBV12-4|TRBJ2-4|-|-
TGTGCCAGCAGTTTTTGGGGACCCACAAACATTCAGTACTTC
CASSFWGPTNIQYF
>TRBV2|TRBJ2-5|few|TRBD1
TGTGCCAGCAGCGGGACAGCTAGGCAAGAGACCCAGTACTTC
CASSGTARQETQYF
>TRBV7-2|TRBJ2-1|-|-
TGTGCCAGCAGCCGCGGGAATCCCTCCTACAATGAGCAGTTCTTC
CASSRGNPSYNEQFF
>TRBV6-4|TRBJ2-1|-|TRBD2
TGTGCCAGCAGCCACACTCAGCGGGGGGGCACTGAGCAGTTCTTC
CASSHTQRGGTEQFF
>TRBV4-1|TRBJ2-1|few|-
TGCGCCAGCAGCCAACGGGAGCGGAGCTACAATGAGCAGTTCTTC
CASSQRERSYNEQFF
>TRBV7-2|TRBJ2-7|-|-
TGTGCCAGCAGCTTAGCGGGGGCAGGGGGAGGCTACGAGCAGTACTTC
CASSLAGAGGGYEQYF
>TRBV15|TRBJ2-1|many|-
TGTGCCACCAGCAGACACTCACTAAACTACAATGAGCAGTTCTTC
CATSRHSLNYNEQFF
>TRBV29-1|TRBJ2-7|few|-
TGCAGCGTCCTTGCCGGGGAGCAGTACTTC
CSVLAGEQYF
>TRBV29-1|TRBJ2-3|-|-
TGCAGCGCCCTGGAGGGGGCAGATACGCAGTATTTT
CSALEGADTQYF
>TRBV20-1|TRBJ1-2|few|-
TGCAGTGCTAGAGAAGCGATCGGAGCTTTTAATGGCTACACCTTC
CSAREAIGAFNGYTF
>TRBV4-2|TRBJ1-2|few|-
TGTGCCAGCAGCCAAGAGCCACTCATGGGGAACTATGGCTACACCTTC
CASSQEPLMGNYGYTF
>TRBV9|TRBJ2-3|once|-
TGTGCCAGCAGCTCCGGCGGGTGGGCCCCAGATACGCAGTATTTT
CASSSGGWAPDTQYF
>TRBV20-1|TRBJ2-5|once|TRBD1
TGCAGTGCCCGATTCCGGGACAGGGATTTTCGGGAGACCCAGTACTTC
CSARFRDRDFRETQYF
>TRBV4-1|TRBJ1-1|few|-
TGCGCCAGCAGCCAAGTTCAAAACACTGAAGCTTTCTTT
CASSQVQNTEAFF
>TRBV20-1|TRBJ2-7|few|TRBD2
TGCAGTGCTCCCCGCGGCGGGAGTCGCGAGCAGTACTTC
CSAPRGGSREQYF
>TRBV20-1|TRBJ2-1|-|-
TGCAGTGCCAAGGGGGGGAGCTCCTACAATGAGCAGTTCTTC
CSAKGGSSYNEQFF
>TRBV29-1|TRBJ1-2|few|-
TGCAGCGTGATCACAGGGACCTATGGCTACACCTTC
CSVITGTYGYTF
>TRBV4-2|TRBJ1-1|-|-
TGTGCCAGCAGCCAACCTGAAATCGCGGGACCTAACACTGAAGCTTTCTTT
CASSQPEIAGPNTEAFF
>TRBV6-5|TRBJ1-1|-|-
TGTGCCGGCAGCAGAGTTGGGCCAGCGAACACTGAAGCTTTCTTT
CAGSRVGPANTEAFF
>TRBV20-1|TRBJ2-5|once|-
TGCAGTGCTATTACGGCGGTGCGGGAGACCCAGTACTTC
CSAITAVRETQYF
>TRBV5-1|TRBJ1-4|-|TRBD1
TGCGCCAGCAGCTTGGGACCGCAGGGGGCAGGTGAAAAACTGTTTTTT
CASSLGPQGAGEKLFF
>TRBV5-4|TRBJ2-5|-|-
TGTGCCAGCAGCTCCTTGACTAGTCGCGGGGAGACCCAGTACTTC
CASSSLTSRGETQYF
>TRBV20-1|TRBJ1-1|-|-
TGCAGTGCTAGAGTACGAAGGGATCGGGACACTGAAGCTTTCTTT
CSARVRRDRDTEAFF
>TRBV12-3/TRBV12-4|TRBJ1-5|once|TRBD1
TGTGCCAGCAGTACAGGGGCGGGACAGCCCCAGCATTTT
CASSTGAGQPQHF
>TRBV27|TRBJ2-1|few|TRBD2
TGTGCCAGCAGTGTGGGGGGACTAGCGGGAAGGCTAAGCAATGAGCAGTTCTTC
CASSVGGLAGRLSNEQFF
>TRBV6-2/TRBV6-3|TRBJ2-7|-|-
TGTGCCAGCAACCCTACACGGGGAGGAATCTCCTACGAGCAGTACTTC
CASNPTRGGISYEQYF
>TRBV4-2|TRBJ2-5|once|-
TGTGCCAGCACCACAGCCTACTCCAGGTACCAAGAGACCCAGTACTTC
CASTTAYSRYQETQYF
>TRBV7-8|TRBJ2-3|few|-
TGTGCCAGCAGCTTCCAGGGGGGAGATACGCAGTATTTT
CASSFQGGDTQYF
>TRBV20-1|TRBJ2-7|-|TRBD2
TGCAGTGCTAGAGATCAAAGAGGCACTAGCGGGGGGGTCTACGAGCAGTACTTC
CSARDQRGTSGGVYEQYF
>TRBV6-2/TRBV6-3|TRBJ1-6|once|TRBD1
TGTGCCAGCACCTCTAGGAGACAGGGGGCTCATTCACCCCTCCACTTT
CASTSRRQGAHSPLHF
>TRBV6-5|TRBJ2-5|few|-
TGTGCCAGCAGTGCTGACAGCTCCCAAGAGACCCAGTACTTC
CASSADSSQETQYF